Listed below are T cell receptor beta chains from one sample, sequenced in a study of lymphopenia after photon versus proton radiotherapy. The protocol was immunoSEQ multiplex PCR, while the TCRdb copy is restricted to in-frame clones and leaves out a portion. The table lists 30,000 to 40,000 clones, approximately 84% of them singletons. This specimen consisted of peripheral blood, obtained from a patient treated with proton-based radiotherapy. The receptors were sampled from a woman aged 65 to 85 with pancreatic cancer. The CDR3 runs from the conserved cysteine through the conserved F or W. A D gene is named only where the DNA matches it firmly.

v_call: TRBV5-6
j_call: TRBJ1-1
d_call: -
cdr3_nt: TGTGCCAGCAGCCGGACCTCGAACACTGAAGCTTTCTTT
cdr3_aa: CASSRTSNTEAFF

v_call: TRBV30
j_call: TRBJ2-7
d_call: TRBD1
cdr3_nt: TGTGCCTGGAGGAGACAGGGATACGAGCAGTACTTC
cdr3_aa: CAWRRQGYEQYF

v_call: TRBV18
j_call: TRBJ2-5
d_call: TRBD2
cdr3_nt: TGTGCCAGCTCACCCACGATGACTAGCGGACCCGTCGCGGAGACCCAGTACTTC
cdr3_aa: CASSPTMTSGPVAETQYF

v_call: TRBV28
j_call: TRBJ1-5
d_call: TRBD1
cdr3_nt: TGTGCCAGCACCCGACAGGGGGGTAATCAGCCCCAGCATTTT
cdr3_aa: CASTRQGGNQPQHF

v_call: TRBV19
j_call: TRBJ2-7
d_call: TRBD2
cdr3_nt: TGTGCCAGTCAACTCGGACTAGCGGGAATGGAGCAGTACTTC
cdr3_aa: CASQLGLAGMEQYF

v_call: TRBV4-2
j_call: TRBJ2-7
d_call: -
cdr3_nt: TGTGCCAGCAGCCAAGCATCACCGACTAGCTCCTACGAGCAGTACTTC
cdr3_aa: CASSQASPTSSYEQYF

v_call: TRBV27
j_call: TRBJ2-2
d_call: -
cdr3_nt: TGTGCCAGCAGTGCCACACCTACCGGGGAGCTGTTTTTT
cdr3_aa: CASSATPTGELFF

v_call: TRBV5-4
j_call: TRBJ2-7
d_call: TRBD2
cdr3_nt: TGTGCCAGCAGCTTGGGTAGCGGGCACCCCTACGAGCAGTACTTC
cdr3_aa: CASSLGSGHPYEQYF

v_call: TRBV6-5
j_call: TRBJ1-1
d_call: TRBD1
cdr3_nt: TGTGCCAGCACCCGACAGGGGGACACTGAAGCTTTCTTT
cdr3_aa: CASTRQGDTEAFF

v_call: TRBV19
j_call: TRBJ1-2
d_call: TRBD1
cdr3_nt: TGTGCCAGTAGTATACCTTGGGACAGGGCTGGCTACACCTTC
cdr3_aa: CASSIPWDRAGYTF